The 17 T cell receptor beta chains below come from one sample, sequenced in a study of prognosis after radiotherapy for stage I lung cancer. The TCR beta CDR3 region was amplified from genomic DNA, with two rounds of multiplex PCR being used for the amplification. Used in first-round PCR were primers specific to each TRBV and TRBJ gene. TCRdb re-derived calls from the multiplex PCR reads in MiXCR, one entry per CDR3 protein. The sample yields about 15,000 distinct CDR3 sequences, 30% to 40% seen once. Source: PBMCs, taken before or after stereotactic body radiation therapy (not recorded which). The receptor set was obtained from a donor at least 50 years old with non-small cell lung cancer.

The chain uses TRBV6-8 and TRBJ2-1, with D possibly being TRBD2 (6 bases). With 6 bases removed from V and 9 bases from J, the gap between germline ends came to 24 bases. The CDR3 has 16 residues. The germline V gene has CDR1 MNHGY and CDR2 SAAAGT. CDR3 loop: CASSGRGLLSKTEQFF. The CDR3, as DNA: TGTGCCAGCAGCGGGAGAGGACTCCTTAGCAAAACTGAGCAGTTCTTC.

Concerning this clonotype itself: One end of the junction does not line up with germline, which may come from a read error. For the CDR3, the DNA is TGTGCCATCATCGGGACAGCTAACTATGGCTATACCTTC. As protein: CAIIGTANYGYTF. This rearrangement joins TRBV6-2 or TRBV6-3 to TRBJ1-2; 7 nucleotides align to TRBD1. This CDR3 has 13 amino acids. Germline-derived CDR1 and CDR2 are MNHEY and SVGEGT.

This clonotype counts as medium-sized (0.01 to 0.1%). The V call is TRBV24-1, the J call TRBJ2-1; possible D gene TRBD1, 5 bases. The CDR3 runs 21 residues. Between the trimmed V and J ends, which lost 7 bases and 0 bases, there was a span of 30 bases. Germline V gene data show CDR1 as KGHDR and CDR2 as SFDVKD. The CDR3 DNA reads TGTGCCACCAGCCCCTTGTCCATCAACCTCAGACAGATTAGCTCCTACAATGAGCAGTTCTTC. Protein: CATSPLSINLRQISSYNEQFF.

The sample holds a few counts of this clonotype. The J gene is TRBJ2-3, the V gene TRBV7-9; TRBD2 matches 8 bases. The length of the CDR3 is 18 residues. The J segment lost 5 bases and the V segment lost 6 bases, leaving 19 bases of the junction unmatched. The germline CDR1 and CDR2 sequences are SEHNR and FQNEAQ (reference sequence). CDR3 coding DNA: TGTGCCAGCAGAGTGTTAAGTATAGCGGGGCGTCTCGGAGATACGCAGTATTTT. Protein: CASRVLSIAGRLGDTQYF.

Remarks on this clonotype: A single base is all that separates this from a far larger clone, so a read error is likely. The chain carries TRBV12-3 or TRBV12-4 and TRBJ2-7; D might be TRBD1 (6 bases). The last part of the DNA fits TRBJ2-5 better; the J call may be wrong. CDR3 length: 15 residues. The CDR3 sequence: CASSPGQWGQETQYF. For the CDR3, the DNA is TGTGCCAGCAGTCCAGGACAGTGGGGCCAAGAGACCCAGTACTTC.

The rearrangement links TRBV15 to TRBJ2-1; D unresolved. The CDR3 spans 17 residues. CDR1 and CDR2 from the germline V gene are LNHNV and YYDKDF (reference sequence). V was clipped by 5 bases and J by 0 bases, with 17 bases between them. The CDR3 nucleotides read TGTGCCACCAGCGACCCCGATGGCGTGAGCTCCTACAATGAGCAGTTCTTC. Amino acid sequence: CATSDPDGVSSYNEQFF.

This clonotype was observed many times. The chain joins TRBV19 to TRBJ2-1, with TRBD2 matching 9 bases. The junction had 8 bases not matched to a gene; V was cut back by 0 bases and J by 5 bases. Germline assignment: CDR1 LNHDA and CDR2 SQIVND (reference sequence). The CDR3 runs 17 residues. Here the CDR3 reads CASSIDSWAGGHNEQFF. The CDR3, as DNA: TGTGCCAGTAGTATAGATTCGTGGGCGGGAGGGCACAATGAGCAGTTCTTC.

This clonotype is termed medium-sized. This chain connects TRBV20-1 to TRBJ1-2; tentatively, D is TRBD1 (5 bases). The V gene lost 0 bases and the J gene lost 3 bases, with 17 bases spanning the gap. CDR3 length equals 16 residues. CDR1 and CDR2 (germline): DFQATT, SNEGSKA (reference sequence). The CDR3 DNA sequence: TGCAGTGCTAGAGATCTTCCCAGGGTTCAGGACTATGGCTACACCTTC. The encoded protein is CSARDLPRVQDYGYTF.

The V call is TRBV5-8, the J call TRBJ1-2; D ambiguous. CDR1 SGHTS and CDR2 YDEGEE come from the germline V gene. The CDR3 spans 14 residues. V lost 0 bases, J lost 0 bases, and 6 bases lay in between. The DNA for the CDR3 is TGTGCCAGCAGCTTGGACACCACTAACTATGGCTACACCTTC. It translates to CASSLDTTNYGYTF.

Note on this clonotype: A much larger clone lies a single base off, so this may be a read error. This chain links TRBV4-1 with TRBJ1-1, with a weak D call TRBD1 (5 bases). Germline loops: CDR1 MGHRA, CDR2 YSYEKL. The CDR3 has 13 residues. The CDR3 protein is CASNPGLNTEASF. CDR3 sequence (DNA): TGCGCCAGCAACCCAGGGTTGAACACTGAAGCTTCCTTT.

This clonotype was seen at least ten times. The V and J genes are TRBV9 and TRBJ1-1, with 8 nucleotides matching TRBD1. There are 15 residues in the CDR3. V gave up 2 bases and J gave up 2 bases; unmatched junction bases: 5. Germline loops: CDR1 SGDLS, CDR2 YYNGEE. The CDR3 nucleotides read TGTGCCAGCAGCGTCGAAGGACAGGGCAACACTGAAGCTTTCTTT. Translation: CASSVEGQGNTEAFF.

To note about this clonotype: The junction departs from the called germline gene at one end, perhaps through a read error. The rearrangement links TRBV6-2 or TRBV6-3 to TRBJ2-5; tentative D call: TRBD2 (5 bases). Germline CDR1 reads MNHEY; CDR2 reads SVGEGT. CDR3 length equals 15 residues. The CDR3 sequence: CASSPGSGGVEIQYF. DNA for the CDR3: TGTGCCAGCAGCCCGGGGAGCGGTGGGGTAGAGATCCAGTACTTC.

This clonotype was recorded at least ten times. This chain links TRBV3-1 with TRBJ2-5; D perhaps matches TRBD2 (5 bases). CDR1 and CDR2 from the germline V gene are LGHDT and YNNKEL (reference sequence). The CDR3 extends over 13 amino acids. Trimming removed 5 bases from V and 2 bases from J, with 9 bases in between. Here the CDR3 DNA reads TGTGCCAGCAGCGCCCTAGCTCAAGAGACCCAGTACTTC. Encoded protein: CASSALAQETQYF.

This clonotype was seen repeatedly, ten times or more. A much larger clone lies a single base off, so this may be a read error. This chain joins TRBV27 and TRBJ2-7, with D perhaps given as TRBD1 or TRBD2 (6 bases each). Germline lookup yields CDR1 MNHEY and CDR2 SMNVEV (reference sequence). The CDR3 has 13 residues. Trimming took 11 bases from V and 3 from J, leaving 17 bases between them. CDR3 sequence: CACAGTPSYEQYF. In DNA form, the CDR3 reads TGTGCCTGCGCGGGGACACCTAGCTACGAGCAGTACTTC.

The table lists this clonotype with many counts. This chain uses TRBV4-1 with TRBJ2-2; 8 nucleotides line up with TRBD1. The germline V gene has CDR1 MGHRA and CDR2 YSYEKL. Trimming cost V 4 bases and J 1 base; bases outside gene matches: 5. CDR3 length equals 16 residues. CDR3 sequence: CASSPRTGWNTGELFF. CDR3 DNA: TGCGCCAGCAGCCCCCGGACAGGGTGGAACACCGGGGAGCTGTTTTTT.

This clonotype was counted at least ten times. The V gene is TRBV6-1, the J gene TRBJ2-1; D may be TRBD2 (7 bases). The CDR3 extends over 15 amino acids. With 7 bases removed from V and 4 bases from J, the gap between germline ends came to 17 bases. Per germline, CDR1 MNHNS and CDR2 SASEGT. The CDR3 DNA follows: TGTGCCAGCACCCGGGGGGCTAGCGGTTACAATGAGCAGTTCTTC. Translating gives CASTRGASGYNEQFF.

This clonotype appeared many times. V gene TRBV7-9 combines with J gene TRBJ1-2; D unresolved. Looked up from germline, CDR1 is SEHNR and CDR2 is FQNEAQ (reference sequence). Trimming shortened V by 7 bases and J by 0 bases, and 12 bases separated the two germline ends. The CDR3 is made up of 14 amino acids. The CDR3 sequence: CASTALLANYGYTF. Written as DNA, the CDR3 is TGTGCCAGCACGGCGCTTTTAGCTAACTATGGCTACACCTTC.